This is a list of T cell receptor beta chains from one sample in a study of human T cells and chemical hapten exposure. One entry per CDR3 protein results from TCRdb running MiXCR on the 5' RACE reads. The table lists about 81,000 distinct CDR3 sequences, about 8% of them singletons. All receptors derive from a male donor in good health. The conserved cysteine and the conserved F or W are not part of the CDR3 here. The size of a clone is reported for some rows only, either as once, few or many, or as a class for expanded clones.

V gene	J gene	clone size	CDR3 protein
TRBV12-3/TRBV12-4	TRBJ1-5	few	ASSLRQGGSNQPQH
TRBV18	TRBJ1-2	-	ASSRQRGSGEQGANYGYT
TRBV7-6	TRBJ2-7	many	ASSPPDRHNEQY
TRBV7-6	TRBJ2-5	few	ASSPTGLPFGETQY
TRBV6-2/TRBV6-3	TRBJ2-7	many	ASSYTGPGQVYEQY
TRBV12-5	TRBJ1-5	-	ASGLQGTAQPQH
TRBV2	TRBJ2-4	many	ASRQENIQY
TRBV3-1	TRBJ2-1	-	ASSPLAGHGNEQF
TRBV20-1	TRBJ1-1	few	SARSLDRNTEAF
TRBV12-3/TRBV12-4	TRBJ1-6	few	ASSLNGGDSPLH
TRBV13	TRBJ1-2	-	ASSLRQTYGYT
TRBV30	TRBJ1-6	many	AWSVVSPMGSPLH
TRBV29-1	TRBJ1-1	-	SVERTGFPTEAF
TRBV4-2	TRBJ1-2	-	ASSQEGTSGQQGIYGYT
TRBV25-1	TRBJ2-2	-	ASSAGYGELF
TRBV18	TRBJ1-1	-	ASSPPSVTEAF
TRBV12-3/TRBV12-4	TRBJ2-5	many	ASSGGRAPSETQY
TRBV12-3/TRBV12-4	TRBJ2-4	many	ASSSRPKNIQY
TRBV20-1	TRBJ1-1	many	SASGQGRGTEAF
TRBV7-3	TRBJ2-7	many	ASSLTARGQSEQY
TRBV7-9	TRBJ2-2	many	ASSPPNLYTGELF
TRBV4-3	TRBJ1-5	few	ASSRDRVQPQH
TRBV27	TRBJ2-7	-	ASSFGVSYEQY